These 31 T cell receptor beta chains were all obtained from the same sample, sequenced in a study of cytomegalovirus exposure and HLA in healthy donors. PCR primers comprised 60 Vbeta and 13 Jbeta primers. This table comes from immunoSEQ multiplex PCR, and its TCRdb copy is limited to in-frame clones, with some not included. The sample table includes 150,000 to 200,000 clones. The sequenced sample consisted of PBMCs. The receptors were sampled from a man younger than 40 in good health and CMV-seronegative.

The chain carries TRBV7-9 and TRBJ2-2; TRBD2 might be the D (5 bases). CDR3 length equals 15 residues. The V end lost 7 bases, the J end lost 2 bases, and 14 bases lay between the germline ends. Germline values: CDR1 SEHNR, CDR2 FQNEAQ (reference sequence). The CDR3 is CASNRIAINTGELFF. CDR3 nucleotide sequence: TGTGCCAGCAATAGGATAGCGATTAACACCGGGGAGCTGTTTTTT.

As to this clone: The junction differs from germline at one of its ends, possibly a read error. V is TRBV5-1 and J is TRBJ2-7; TRBD2 matches 12 bases. There are 15 residues in the CDR3. Germline CDR1 is SGHRS and CDR2 is YFSETQ. The CDR3 DNA sequence: TGCGCCAGCAGCTTTCGACTAGCGGGGGATTACGAGCGGTACTTC. This codes for CASSFRLAGDYERYF.

This chain joins TRBV2 and TRBJ2-1, with 7 nucleotides matching TRBD2. From germline, CDR1 is SNHLY and CDR2 FYNNEI. This CDR3 has 15 residues. The V gene end was trimmed by 7 bases and the J gene end by 3 bases; junction bases not matched to a gene: 9. The CDR3 sequence: CASTDEAGFYNEQFF. The CDR3 DNA reads TGTGCCAGCACTGACGAAGCGGGATTCTACAATGAGCAGTTCTTC.

The gene calls are TRBV2 and TRBJ2-6, with 10 positions matching TRBD1. J was trimmed by 0 bases and V by 6 bases; bases with no gene match: 11. In germline, CDR1 is SNHLY, CDR2 FYNNEI. The CDR3 is made up of 19 amino acids. This chain's CDR3 is CASRTGLGQGYSGANVLTF. CDR3 nucleotide sequence: TGTGCCAGCAGGACGGGCCTGGGACAGGGGTACTCTGGGGCCAACGTCCTGACTTTC.

The DNA for the CDR3 is TGTGCCAGCAGTGAAGCGCCCGGCAGGGCTGGAAACACCATATATTTT. This gives the protein CASSEAPGRAGNTIYF. J is TRBJ1-3 and V is TRBV6-1; a possible D gene is TRBD1 (5 bases). The V end was cut by 0 bases, the J end by 2 bases, with 11 bases between. CDR3 length: 16 amino acids. Germline values: CDR1 MNHNS, CDR2 SASEGT.

V is TRBV4-3 and J is TRBJ1-3; D uncertain. Trimming took 0 bases from V and 0 from J, leaving 6 bases between them. Germline CDR1 reads LGHNA; CDR2 reads YSLEER. CDR3 size: 15 residues. Written as DNA, the CDR3 is TGCGCCAGCAGCCAAGATGGCAGCTCTGGAAACACCATATATTTT. Translated: CASSQDGSSGNTIYF.

V and J are TRBV27 and TRBJ2-1; TRBD2 aligns across 11 bases. The CDR3 extends over 17 amino acids. Germline V lookup: CDR1 MNHEY, CDR2 SMNVEV (reference sequence). V gave up 5 bases and J gave up 9 bases; unmatched junction bases: 15. CDR3 nucleotides: TGTGCCAGCAGTATACTGACTAGCGGGGTACGTTCGGGTGAGCAGTTCTTC. Translated: CASSILTSGVRSGEQFF.

The chain uses TRBV19 and TRBJ1-1, with D tentatively TRBD1 (5 bases). Germline loops: CDR1 LNHDA, CDR2 SQIVND (reference sequence). V was trimmed by 2 bases and J by 3 bases, leaving 7 bases between them. The CDR3 contains 13 residues. The CDR3 DNA sequence: TGTGCCAGTAGTATACGCAGGGACACTGAAGCTTTCTTT. It translates to CASSIRRDTEAFF. Full variable domain (missing parts from reference TRBV19 and TRBJ1-1): DGGITQSPKYLFRKEGQNVTLSCEQNLNHDAMYWYRQDPGQGLRLIYYSQIVNDFQKGDIAEGYSVSREKKESFPLTVTSAQKNPTAFYLCASSIRRDTEAFFGQGTRLTVV.

The chain employs TRBV5-5 and TRBJ2-4; weak D call: TRBD1 (5 bases). The germline CDR1 and CDR2 sequences are SGHKS and YYEKEE (reference sequence). The V and J ends lost 5 bases and 0 bases respectively, with 12 bases between them. This CDR3 region has 15 residues. This CDR3 is CASSFDSQAKNIQYF. Written as DNA, the CDR3 is TGTGCCAGCAGTTTTGACAGCCAAGCCAAAAACATTCAGTACTTC.

The chain is built from TRBV7-9 and TRBJ2-6; 13 nucleotides agree with TRBD2. Germline CDR1 SEHNR, CDR2 FQNEAQ (reference sequence). V shed 5 bases, J shed 5 bases, and the junction held 6 bases outside the gene matches. The length of the CDR3 is 17 residues. In nucleotides, the CDR3 is TGTGCCAGCAGCCGGACTAGCGGGAGTTCTTGGGCCAACGTCCTGACTTTC. Amino acids: CASSRTSGSSWANVLTF.

The chain uses TRBV11-2 and TRBJ2-7; 10 positions agree with TRBD1. This CDR3 contains 16 residues. V trimming: 5 bases; J trimming: 3 bases; junction bases outside the gene matches: 10. Per the germline V gene, CDR1 is SGHAT and CDR2 is FQNNGV. The CDR3, as DNA: TGTGCCAGCAGCCCGTTTACCGGGACAGGGGTCTACGAGCAGTACTTC. Amino acid sequence: CASSPFTGTGVYEQYF. The full variable domain, its missing parts supplied by reference TRBV11-2 and TRBJ2-7, is EAGVAQSPRYKIIEKRQSVAFWCNPISGHATLYWYQQILGQGPKLLIQFQNNGVVDDSQLPKDRFSAERLKGVDSTLKIQPAKLEDSAVYLCASSPFTGTGVYEQYFGPGTRLTVT.

Notes on this clone: As the CDR3 is not closed by the conserved phenylalanine or tryptophan, this likely results from a read error. The chain couples TRBV6-1 to TRBJ1-1; D gene unclear. The germline V gene encodes CDR1 MNHNS and CDR2 SASEGT. V dropped 5 bases and J dropped 9 bases, with 10 bases sitting between them. The CDR3 covers 11 residues. The CDR3 region is CASSTQYQAFL. The CDR3 DNA reads as TGTGCCAGCAGTACACAGTACCAAGCTTTCCTT.

The chain carries TRBV7-6 and TRBJ2-7; D might be TRBD2 (5 bases). V was pared by 0 bases and J by 0 bases, with 9 bases between. CDR1 and CDR2 from the germline V gene are SGHVS and FNYEAQ. This CDR3 contains 15 residues. Here the CDR3 reads CASSLALGSSYEQYF. CDR3 nucleotide sequence: TGTGCCAGCAGCTTAGCGCTGGGGAGCTCCTACGAGCAGTACTTC.

V is TRBV6-5 and J is TRBJ2-3; TRBD1 aligns across 10 bases. The CDR3 loop spans 14 amino acids. V gave up 6 bases and J gave up 7 bases; unmatched junction bases: 7. Germline CDR1 reads MNHEY; CDR2 reads SVGAGI. The CDR3 region has the DNA TGTGCCAGCAGATTGACAGGGGGCAGATATACGCAGTATTTT. Its translation: CASRLTGGRYTQYF.

V is TRBV19 and J is TRBJ1-1; tentative D call: TRBD1 (6 bases). Trimming cost V 6 bases and J 3 bases, with 14 bases left between them. Looked up from germline, CDR1 is LNHDA and CDR2 is SQIVND (reference sequence). CDR3 length: 14 residues. The CDR3 sequence is CASSQFRTDTEAFF. CDR3 bases: TGTGCCAGTAGCCAATTCCGGACAGACACTGAAGCTTTCTTT. The whole variable domain, filled in from reference TRBV19 and TRBJ1-1, reads DGGITQSPKYLFRKEGQNVTLSCEQNLNHDAMYWYRQDPGQGLRLIYYSQIVNDFQKGDIAEGYSVSREKKESFPLTVTSAQKNPTAFYLCASSQFRTDTEAFFGQGTRLTVV.

V is TRBV7-3 and J is TRBJ1-1; 9 nucleotides agree with TRBD1. The CDR3 length is 14 residues. The germline V gene encodes CDR1 SGHTA and CDR2 FQGTGA. V gave up 5 bases and J gave up 4 bases; unmatched junction bases: 5. The CDR3 reads CASSPDRGGTEAFF. The CDR3 nucleotides are TGTGCCAGCAGCCCGGACAGGGGAGGCACTGAAGCTTTCTTT. Using reference TRBV7-3 and TRBJ1-1 for the parts outside the CDR3, the full variable domain is GAGVSQTPSNKVTEKGKYVELRCDPISGHTALYWYRQSLGQGPEFLIYFQGTGAADDSGLPNDRFFAVRPEGSVSTLKIQRTERGDSAVYLCASSPDRGGTEAFFGQGTRLTVV.

In DNA form, the CDR3 reads TGTGCCAGCAGCTTCGGGACAGTTACCTACGAGCAGTACTTC. Its translation: CASSFGTVTYEQYF. V usage is TRBV7-6 and J usage is TRBJ2-7; TRBD1 matches 7 bases. Unmatched junction bases numbered 4, after V lost 3 bases and J lost 2 bases. The CDR3 has 14 amino acids. In germline, CDR1 is SGHVS, CDR2 FNYEAQ.

V usage is TRBV5-5 and J usage is TRBJ2-7, with a tentative D call TRBD2 (6 bases). Trimming cost V 4 bases and J 3 bases, with 11 bases left between them. Germline V gene sequence: CDR1 SGHKS, CDR2 YYEKEE (reference sequence). This CDR3 contains 13 residues. The DNA of the CDR3 is TGTGCCAGCAGCCCGGGACTCCACTACGAGCAGTACTTC. It translates to CASSPGLHYEQYF.

The chain couples TRBV11-3 to TRBJ2-5, with a possible D match to TRBD2 (5 bases). Germline CDR1 SGHNT, CDR2 YENEEA. The CDR3 length is 13 residues. Trimming removed 3 bases at V and 4 bases at J, with 9 bases between. The CDR3 DNA follows: TGTGCCAGCAGCTTCGGGGAGCCAGAGACCCAGTACTTC. Its protein product is CASSFGEPETQYF.

The V call is TRBV7-2, the J call TRBJ1-5; 11 bases match TRBD1. Germline V gives CDR1 SGHTA, CDR2 FQGNSA. The CDR3 has 17 amino acids. The junction had 12 bases not matched to a gene; V was cut back by 5 bases and J by 6 bases. The CDR3 is CASSRTGGLRTLQPQHF. CDR3 bases: TGTGCCAGCAGCAGGACAGGGGGCCTACGTACGCTTCAGCCCCAGCATTTT.

The V and J genes are TRBV5-1 and TRBJ2-5; 8 bases are shared with TRBD1. The J call may be wrong; the DNA end is better matched by TRBJ2-7. The germline gives CDR1 SGHRS, CDR2 YFSETQ. This CDR3 region has 14 residues. CDR3 amino acids: CASSLEQGAYEQYF. Written as DNA, the CDR3 is TGCGCCAGCAGCTTGGAACAGGGGGCCTACGAGCAGTACTTC.

The J gene is TRBJ2-5, the V gene TRBV19, with a weak D call TRBD2 (7 bases). Looked up from germline, CDR1 is LNHDA and CDR2 is SQIVND (reference sequence). CDR3 length: 14 residues. V gave up 5 bases and J gave up 3 bases, with 13 bases separating them. CDR3 bases: TGTGCCAGTAGTCCGGGGGGCAGAGAAGAGACCCAGTACTTC. Protein sequence: CASSPGGREETQYF.

V gene TRBV29-1 combines with J gene TRBJ1-1, with TRBD1 matching 7 bases. The germline gives CDR1 SQVTM, CDR2 ANQGSEA. The CDR3 covers 14 residues. Trimming at V came to 0 bases and at J to 2 bases, leaving 3 bases not matched to a gene. Written as DNA, the CDR3 is TGCAGCGTTGAAGATTCAGGGGGAAACACTGAAGCTTTCTTT. Protein: CSVEDSGGNTEAFF.

This rearrangement joins TRBV25-1 to TRBJ1-4; TRBD1 matches at 8 bases. V was pared by 6 bases and J by 7 bases, with 13 bases of the junction left unmatched. The CDR3 is made up of 16 amino acids. Germline CDR1 is MGHDK and CDR2 is SYGVNS. The CDR3 DNA reads TGTGCCAGCAGCGGTTCCCACAGGGGGGTGAGTGAAAAACTGTTTTTT. This translates into CASSGSHRGVSEKLFF.

The chain carries TRBV23-1 and TRBJ2-7; D not certain. TRBV23-1 qualifies as an ORF whose function is uncertain. CDR3 length: 11 residues. V lost 4 bases, J lost 6 bases, and 7 bases lay in between. The CDR3 DNA reads as TGCGCCAGCAGTCCTAACAGCGAGCAGTACTTC. This translates into CASSPNSEQYF.

The chain joins TRBV19 to TRBJ2-3, with TRBD2 identical over 11 bases. Unmatched junction bases numbered 6, after V lost 5 bases and J lost 5 bases. Germline CDR1 reads LNHDA; CDR2 reads SQIVND (reference sequence). This CDR3 contains 15 residues. CDR3 region: CASSLAGGPVDTQYF. The CDR3 region has the DNA TGTGCCAGTAGTTTAGCGGGAGGGCCGGTAGATACGCAGTATTTT. Combining the CDR3 with reference TRBV19 and TRBJ2-3 gives the whole variable domain DGGITQSPKYLFRKEGQNVTLSCEQNLNHDAMYWYRQDPGQGLRLIYYSQIVNDFQKGDIAEGYSVSREKKESFPLTVTSAQKNPTAFYLCASSLAGGPVDTQYFGPGTRLTVL.

The CDR3 DNA is TGCAGCGTTGGACAGTATAACTATGGCTACACCTTC. It is translated as CSVGQYNYGYTF. The V call is TRBV29-1, the J call TRBJ1-2; weak D call: TRBD1 (5 bases). In germline, CDR1 is SQVTM, CDR2 ANQGSEA. The CDR3 has 12 amino acids. V lost 4 bases and J lost 1, with 7 bases in between. The variable domain in full, with the rest retrieved from reference TRBV29-1 and TRBJ1-2, is SAVISQKPSRDICQRGTSLTIQCQVDSQVTMMFWYRQQPGQSLTLIATANQGSEATYESGFVIDKFPISRPNLTFSTLTVSNMSPEDSSIYLCSVGQYNYGYTFGSGTRLTVV.

The V and J genes are TRBV5-1 and TRBJ2-5; D remains unclear. The J call may be faulty, since TRBJ2-7 better matches the DNA end. The CDR3 is 14 amino acids. CDR1 is SGHRS and CDR2 is YFSETQ in the germline V gene. The CDR3 region is CASSLVGQAYEQYF. CDR3 nucleotides: TGCGCCAGCAGCTTGGTGGGCCAGGCCTACGAGCAGTACTTC.

The chain uses TRBV30 and TRBJ2-6; TRBD1 matches at 7 bases. With 5 bases clipped from V and 1 base from J, the junction kept 2 bases outside the gene matches. The CDR3 is 14 residues long. Germline lookup yields CDR1 GTSNPN and CDR2 SVGIG (reference sequence). The CDR3 region is CAWQTGSGANVLTF. Here the CDR3 DNA reads TGTGCCTGGCAGACAGGGTCTGGGGCCAACGTCCTGACTTTC.

This chain connects TRBV2 to TRBJ2-1; TRBD2 might be the D (5 bases). Per the germline V gene, CDR1 is SNHLY and CDR2 is FYNNEI. The CDR3 totals 15 residues. The V gene lost 4 bases and the J gene lost 5 bases, with 15 bases spanning the gap. The CDR3 DNA reads as TGTGCCAGCAGTGGCCCGAGAGCGGCCCACAATGAGCAGTTCTTC. Its translation: CASSGPRAAHNEQFF.

The V gene is TRBV7-9, the J gene TRBJ1-4, with D unclear. This CDR3 contains 13 residues. The germline CDR1 and CDR2 sequences are SEHNR and FQNEAQ (reference sequence). Trimming removed 5 bases at V and 7 bases at J, with 11 bases between. The CDR3 loop reads CASSTRSGEKLFF. CDR3 nucleotides: TGTGCCAGCAGCACCCGGTCTGGTGAAAAACTGTTTTTT.